These 21 T cell receptor beta chains were all obtained from the same sample, sequenced in a study of T cell responses to AZD1222 COVID-19 vaccine. TCRdb keeps only in-frame clones here, not all; method: immunoSEQ multiplex PCR. In the table there are 120,000 or so clones, roughly 84% of which are singletons. This sample comprised peripheral blood, obtained 28 days after the second AZD1222 dose. The receptors originated from an adult who received the AZD1222 COVID-19 vaccine.

The chain uses TRBV12-3 or TRBV12-4 and TRBJ2-2, with unresolved D. CDR3 length equals 13 residues. V was pared by 5 bases and J by 4 bases, with 8 bases between. CDR3 region: CASSIFSTGELFF. Written as DNA, the CDR3 is TGTGCCAGCAGTATTTTTAGCACCGGGGAGCTGTTTTTT.

The chain couples TRBV6-6 to TRBJ2-7, with a weak D call TRBD2 (7 bases). The germline gives CDR1 MNHNY, CDR2 SVGAGI (reference sequence). Trimming took 0 bases from V and 0 from J, leaving 9 bases between them. The CDR3 is 15 residues long. This CDR3 is CASSYSGGASYEQYF. CDR3 bases: TGTGCCAGCAGTTACTCGGGGGGGGCCTCCTACGAGCAGTACTTC.

The J gene is TRBJ1-4, the V gene TRBV3-1 (or the pseudogene TRBV3-2); TRBD1 might be the D (5 bases). This CDR3 region has 15 residues. V was clipped by 1 base and J by 0 bases, with 6 bases between them. The germline V gene has CDR1 LGHDT and CDR2 YNNKEL (reference sequence). CDR3 coding DNA: TGTGCCAGCAGCCAAGGGACAACAACTAATGAAAAACTGTTTTTT. This gives the protein CASSQGTTTNEKLFF.

The CDR3 protein is CAWSFGVQETQYF. The CDR3 DNA follows: TGTGCCTGGAGTTTTGGGGTACAAGAGACCCAGTACTTC. V and J are TRBV30 and TRBJ2-5; D is ambiguous. Trimming cost V 2 bases and J 2 bases, with 9 bases left between them. The CDR3 spans 13 residues. CDR1 and CDR2 from the germline V gene are GTSNPN and SVGIG (reference sequence).

V gene TRBV4-1 combines with J gene TRBJ2-6; D is possibly TRBD1 (7 bases). Germline-derived CDR1 and CDR2 are MGHRA and YSYEKL. This CDR3 contains 17 residues. The ends were cut back, 3 bases at V and 0 bases at J, with 12 bases in the middle. The CDR3 DNA follows: TGCGCCAGCAGCCAGCGGGACAGCTCCTCTGGGGCCAACGTCCTGACTTTC. Its protein is CASSQRDSSSGANVLTF.

This chain uses TRBV4-1 with TRBJ1-5; 9 bases match TRBD1. CDR1 is MGHRA and CDR2 is YSYEKL in the germline V gene. This CDR3 region has 15 residues. J was trimmed by 8 bases and V by 1 base; bases with no gene match: 6. The CDR3 spells CASSQGTGDEEPQHF. As DNA, the CDR3 is TGCGCCAGCAGCCAAGGGACAGGGGATGAAGAGCCCCAGCATTTT.

V is TRBV4-2 and J is TRBJ1-1; D not certain. V was pared by 3 bases and J by 1 base, with 15 bases between. Germline V CDR1 and CDR2: LGHNA, YNFKEQ. CDR3 size: 16 residues. CDR3 in DNA: TGTGCCAGCAGCCAGGATTTCGGACGGAAGAACACTGAAGCTTTCTTT. This translates into CASSQDFGRKNTEAFF.

This chain links TRBV10-2 with TRBJ1-3; no clear D gene. Germline V lookup: CDR1 WSHSY, CDR2 SAAADI. V was trimmed by 6 bases and J by 0 bases, leaving 12 bases between them. The length of the CDR3 is 15 residues. In DNA form, the CDR3 reads TGCGCCAGCAGAACGGGGAAAAGCTCTGGAAACACCATATATTTT. The encoded protein is CASRTGKSSGNTIYF.

The CDR3 region is CASTPGQGDQPQHF. CDR3 DNA sequence: TGTGCCAGCACCCCGGGACAGGGCGATCAGCCCCAGCATTTT. This rearrangement joins TRBV7-2 to TRBJ1-5; TRBD1 matches at 9 bases. Germline assignment: CDR1 SGHTA and CDR2 FQGNSA. This CDR3 is 14 amino acids long. J gave up 5 bases and V 7 bases, and 6 bases lay outside the gene matches. Full variable domain (outside the CDR3, taken from reference TRBV7-2 and TRBJ1-5): GAGVSQSPSNKVTEKGKDVELRCDPISGHTALYWYRQSLGQGLEFLIYFQGNSAPDKSGLPSDRFSAERTGGSVSTLTIQRTQQEDSAVYLCASTPGQGDQPQHFGDGTRLSIL.

CDR3 sequence reads: CASSRTSTDTQYF. CDR3 DNA: TGTGCCAGCAGCCGGACCAGCACAGATACGCAGTATTTT. The V gene is TRBV7-2, the J gene TRBJ2-3; no definite D call. The CDR3 length is 13 residues. The ends were cut back, 5 bases at V and 0 bases at J, with 6 bases in the middle. Looked up from germline, CDR1 is SGHTA and CDR2 is FQGNSA.

The chain recombines TRBV28 with TRBJ2-4, with D perhaps TRBD2 (6 bases). The germline V gene encodes CDR1 MDHEN and CDR2 SYDVKM. The germline V and J ends were trimmed by 5 bases and 1 base, with 24 bases remaining between them. The CDR3 runs to 19 residues. In nucleotides, the CDR3 is TGTGCCAGCAGTCCCCCCGGGGGTCCTACGGTATCCGCCAAAAACATTCAGTACTTC. Translated, it gives CASSPPGGPTVSAKNIQYF.

This chain connects TRBV15 to TRBJ1-3, with D unclear. Trimming took 0 bases from V and 3 from J, leaving 9 bases between them. The CDR3 extends over 15 amino acids. CDR1 LNHNV and CDR2 YYDKDF come from the germline V gene (reference sequence). The CDR3, as DNA: TGTGCCACCAGCAGAGATTCCTCTTTTGGAAACACCATATATTTT. It specifies CATSRDSSFGNTIYF. Variable domain in full (rest from reference TRBV15 and TRBJ1-3): DAMVIQNPRYQVTQFGKPVTLSCSQTLNHNVMYWYQQKSSQAPKLLFHYYDKDFNNEADTPDNFQSRRPNTSFCFLDIRSPGLGDTAMYLCATSRDSSFGNTIYFGEGSWLTVV.

The genes are TRBV9 and TRBJ2-1, with D perhaps matching TRBD2 (6 bases). V lost 2 bases, J lost 5 bases, and 14 bases lay in between. Per the germline V gene, CDR1 is SGDLS and CDR2 is YYNGEE. The length of the CDR3 is 15 residues. The CDR3: CASSVGTYTNNEQFF. In nucleotides, the CDR3 is TGTGCCAGCAGCGTCGGGACTTATACAAACAATGAGCAGTTCTTC.

The chain employs TRBV3-1 (or the pseudogene TRBV3-2) and TRBJ2-5; D not resolved. CDR1 is LGHDT and CDR2 is YNNKEL in the germline V gene (reference sequence). The CDR3 covers 16 residues. Trimming cost V 1 base and J 4 bases, with 16 bases left between them. CDR3 in DNA: TGTGCCAGCAGCCAAGCTACGGTTGGCGGCGGAGAGACCCAGTACTTC. Protein product: CASSQATVGGGETQYF.

This clone was detected only once. CDR3 coding DNA: TGTGCCAGCATGGCGACTAGCGGGGGGATTGCGCAGTACTTC. It yields the protein CASMATSGGIAQYF. The V call is TRBV2, the J call TRBJ2-7; 13 bases match TRBD2. Germline V gene sequence: CDR1 SNHLY, CDR2 FYNNEI. The V and J ends lost 7 bases and 9 bases, in that order; junction bases with no gene match: 9. The length of the CDR3 is 14 residues.

This chain joins TRBV5-6 and TRBJ1-2; a possible D gene is TRBD1 (5 bases). V lost 4 bases and J lost 8, with 21 bases in between. The CDR3 extends over 15 amino acids. Germline V gene sequence: CDR1 SGHDT, CDR2 YYEEEE. Here the CDR3 DNA reads TGTGCCAGCAGCGACTACGACAAAGGCGGACACGGCTACACCTTC. Residues: CASSDYDKGGHGYTF.

This clone was counted a single time. The CDR3 DNA sequence: TGTGCCAGCAGTTTACCTGACAGGACTAGTAGCAATCAGCCCCAGCATTTT. It is translated as CASSLPDRTSSNQPQHF. This chain connects TRBV28 to TRBJ1-5; a possible D gene is TRBD1 (6 bases). V was clipped by 2 bases and J by 0 bases, with 14 bases between them. This CDR3 comprises 17 residues. The germline V gene has CDR1 MDHEN and CDR2 SYDVKM.

As to this clone: Other DNA variants within this sample encode the same CDR3. CDR3 in amino acids: CASSLVGGTDTQYF. Written as DNA, the CDR3 is TGTGCCAGCAGCTTAGTCGGTGGGACAGATACGCAGTATTTT. The chain is built from TRBV7-2 and TRBJ2-3; no clear D. CDR3 length: 14 amino acids. Trimming shortened V by 1 base and J by 3 bases, and 8 bases separated the two germline ends. Per the germline V gene, CDR1 is SGHTA and CDR2 is FQGNSA.

This chain joins TRBV18 and TRBJ1-3, with a tentative D call TRBD1 (6 bases). The CDR3 length is 18 residues. Between the trimmed V and J ends, which lost 4 bases and 0 bases, there was a span of 19 bases. Per germline, CDR1 KGHSH and CDR2 LQKENI. CDR3 coding DNA: TGTGCCAGCTCACTTATACCAGGGGACCCCTCCTCTGGAAACACCATATATTTT. Amino acids: CASSLIPGDPSSGNTIYF.

The V gene is TRBV5-1, the J gene TRBJ1-5; TRBD1 might be the D (6 bases). In germline, CDR1 is SGHRS, CDR2 YFSETQ. The germline V and J ends were trimmed by 4 bases and 3 bases, with 11 bases remaining between them. The CDR3 contains 14 residues. CDR3 sequence: CASSATGINQPQHF. DNA for the CDR3: TGCGCCAGCAGCGCTACAGGGATCAATCAGCCCCAGCATTTT.

This rearrangement joins TRBV4-3 to TRBJ1-5, with a weak D call TRBD1 (6 bases). CDR1 and CDR2 (germline): LGHNA, YSLEER. The CDR3 has 14 amino acids. V lost 0 bases and J lost 6, with 9 bases in between. The CDR3 is CASSQEGGSQPQHF. The CDR3 region has the DNA TGCGCCAGCAGCCAAGAGGGGGGCAGTCAGCCCCAGCATTTT.